This section outlines one T cell receptor beta chain sequence together with its context. No antigen is known for it. Clones were sequenced by immunoSEQ multiplex PCR, and TCRdb holds only the in-frame ones, with some missing. Among fewer than 5,500 clones listed, roughly three fifths were seen once. The data are from a study of CD8 T cell repertoires and HIV-1 epitope variants. J was trimmed by 8 bases and V by 4 bases; bases with no gene match: 22. CDR1 is SGHRS, CDR2 YFSETQ, per germline. This CDR3 spans 18 amino acids. The sequenced material came from cultured CD8+ T cells derived from PBMCs. The V gene is TRBV5-1, the J gene TRBJ1-1, with TRBD1 identical over 8 bases. The receptor was derived from a male donor with HIV. The CDR3 region has the DNA TGCGCCAGCAGCCCGAGACGGATTTACGGACAGGGCGGGACGGAAGCTTTCTTT. This gives the protein CASSPRRIYGQGGTEAFF.